These 26 T cell receptor beta chains share one sample of origin, sequenced in a study of blood T cells in healthy people across ages. Primed by a sample-barcoded 5' primer and a J-beta primer mix, a second PCR proceeded for about 7 to 11 cycles. TCRdb re-derived calls from the 5' RACE reads in MiXCR, one entry per CDR3 protein. The top ten hold 15% to 20% of the sample, which has roughly 900,000 distinct CDR3 sequences, less than 35% seen once. The sample was blood. All receptors derive from a woman of 80 years or more in good health.

This clonotype was seen many times. This chain links TRBV6-1 with TRBJ1-2; TRBD1 matches at 9 bases. Germline V gene sequence: CDR1 MNHNS, CDR2 SASEGT. Losses at the gene ends were 6 bases for V and 8 bases for J; bases not matched to a gene: 10. The CDR3 extends over 14 amino acids. The DNA of the CDR3 is TGTGCCAGCAGGGAGACAGGGGGGAAAAACGGCTACACCTTC. It translates to CASRETGGKNGYTF.

This clonotype was found a few times. The V call is TRBV6-2 or TRBV6-3, the J call TRBJ1-2; 8 nucleotides line up with TRBD1. The CDR3 loop spans 14 amino acids. Germline CDR1 is MNHEY and CDR2 is SVGEGT. After removal of 6 bases from V and 4 bases from J, the junction contained 7 bases not matched to a gene. CDR3 nucleotides: TGTGCCAGCAGAATCTCCCAGGGGGCCTATGGCTACACCTTC. Protein sequence: CASRISQGAYGYTF.

In this sample, this clonotype turned up a few times. This rearrangement joins TRBV12-3 or TRBV12-4 to TRBJ1-1, with 7 bases that match TRBD1. The CDR3 sequence is 17 residues long. V shed 3 bases, J shed 1 base, and the junction held 11 bases outside the gene matches. CDR3 region: CASSLPGQPRTNTEAFF. The CDR3 DNA sequence: TGTGCCAGCAGTTTGCCGGGACAGCCGAGGACGAACACTGAAGCTTTCTTT.

The chain joins TRBV7-2 to TRBJ1-2; tentative D call: TRBD1 (5 bases). The CDR3 contains 14 residues. Germline values: CDR1 SGHTA, CDR2 FQGNSA. V was pared by 0 bases and J by 7 bases, with 12 bases between. In DNA form, the CDR3 reads TGTGCCAGCAGCTTAGCCCCCCAGGGTATTGGCTACACCTTC. Amino acid sequence: CASSLAPQGIGYTF.

This chain joins TRBV20-1 and TRBJ2-1; 7 bases are a match to TRBD1. The CDR3 has 15 amino acids. Germline V gene data show CDR1 as DFQATT and CDR2 as SNEGSKA (reference sequence). V shed 4 bases, J shed 2 bases, and the junction held 8 bases outside the gene matches. The CDR3 DNA is TGCAGTGCTAAAAGACAGGGCGGGCCCTACAATGAGCAGTTCTTC. Translation: CSAKRQGGPYNEQFF.

Turning to this clonotype: A much larger clone differs from this one at a single base, so this may be a read error. This sequence joins TRBV7-8 and TRBJ2-6; perhaps D is TRBD1 or TRBD2 (5 bases each). The CDR3 length is 17 residues. Germline assignment: CDR1 SGHVS and CDR2 FQNEAQ. CDR3 sequence reads: CASSPGRGSSGANVRTF. Here the CDR3 DNA reads TGTGCCAGCAGCCCAGGCCGGGGCTCCTCTGGGGCCAACGTCCGGACTTTC.

Regarding this clonotype: This could be a read error, since a much larger clone is one nucleotide away. This chain links TRBV7-2 with TRBJ2-2; 10 bases match TRBD1. The ends lost 11 bases at V and 2 bases at J; junction bases unmatched: 8. The CDR3 is 15 amino acids. Germline lookup yields CDR1 SGHTA and CDR2 FQGNSA. The CDR3 here is CAGRPTGGNTGELFF. DNA of the CDR3: TGTGCCGGCCGCCCGACAGGGGGCAACACCGGGGAGCTGTTTTTT.

This clonotype has a count of ten or more. The chain couples TRBV5-4 to TRBJ2-4; 8 nucleotides match TRBD2. The CDR3 is 16 residues long. V was clipped by 2 bases and J by 6 bases; unmatched bases: 10. The V gene's germline CDR1 is SGHNT and CDR2 YYREEE (reference sequence). The CDR3 sequence is CASSFRGGGPGNIQYF. CDR3 in DNA: TGTGCCAGCAGCTTTCGGGGCGGGGGGCCGGGAAACATTCAGTACTTC. Drawing the rest from reference TRBV5-4 and TRBJ2-4, the complete variable domain is ETGVTQSPTHLIKTRGQQVTLRCSSQSGHNTVSWYQQALGQGPQFIFQYYREEENGRGNFPPRFSGLQFPNYSSELNVNALELDDSALYLCASSFRGGGPGNIQYFGAGTRLSVL.

This clonotype was observed many times. The gene calls are TRBV11-2 and TRBJ2-1, with D possibly being TRBD2 (7 bases). V shed 8 bases and J shed 8 bases, with 13 bases lying between them. Germline assignment: CDR1 SGHAT and CDR2 FQNNGV. The CDR3 is 12 residues long. Written as DNA, the CDR3 is TGTGCCAGCGTTGGGGGGGCCTATGAGCAGTTCTTC. Protein sequence: CASVGGAYEQFF. The full variable domain, completed using reference TRBV11-2 and TRBJ2-1, is EAGVAQSPRYKIIEKRQSVAFWCNPISGHATLYWYQQILGQGPKLLIQFQNNGVVDDSQLPKDRFSAERLKGVDSTLKIQPAKLEDSAVYLCASVGGAYEQFFGPGTRLTVL.

This clonotype occurred a few times. This clone may be a read error of a much larger clone one base away. This sequence joins TRBV9 and TRBJ2-7; 9 bases line up with TRBD1. This CDR3 has 15 amino acids. CDR1 SGDLS and CDR2 YYNGEE come from the germline V gene. As DNA, the CDR3 is TGTGCCGGCAGCGTAGGACAGGGGATGGGTTACGAGCAGTACTTC. Translated: CAGSVGQGMGYEQYF.

Worth noting for this clonotype: A much larger clone lies a single base off, so this may be a read error. V gene TRBV12-3 or TRBV12-4 combines with J gene TRBJ2-1; perhaps TRBD2 as D (6 bases). The J call may be mistaken, given a closer DNA end match to TRBJ2-7. The CDR3 length is 19 residues. CDR3 amino acids: CASSQRLHRLRDAYNEQYF. In DNA, the CDR3 is TGTGCCAGCAGTCAAAGGCTCCATAGGTTGCGGGATGCCTACAATGAGCAGTACTTC.

This clonotype was seen repeatedly, ten times or more. The CDR3 is CASSQEAGGRGTDTQYF. DNA for the CDR3: TGTGCCAGCAGCCAAGAGGCAGGGGGCAGGGGTACAGATACGCAGTATTTT. The chain combines TRBV4-2 with TRBJ2-3, with 8 bases aligning to TRBD1. The CDR3 length is 17 residues. CDR1 LGHNA and CDR2 YNFKEQ come from the germline V gene. The junction had 8 bases not matched to a gene; V was cut back by 0 bases and J by 3 bases.

This clonotype appeared a few times. This rearrangement joins TRBV7-9 to TRBJ2-7; D gene ambiguous. The germline CDR1 and CDR2 sequences are SEHNR and FQNEAQ (reference sequence). The CDR3 runs to 13 residues. V lost 0 bases, J lost 7 bases, and 10 bases lay in between. The CDR3 is CASSLAFPNEQYF. The CDR3 DNA follows: TGTGCCAGCAGCTTAGCATTTCCGAATGAGCAGTACTTC.

The V call is TRBV20-1, the J call TRBJ2-7; D possibly uses TRBD1 or TRBD2 (5 bases each). Germline loops: CDR1 DFQATT, CDR2 SNEGSKA (reference sequence). The V end lost 1 base, the J end lost 2 bases, and 18 bases lay between the germline ends. The length of the CDR3 is 16 residues. CDR3 coding DNA: TGCAGTGCTAGAGGATCTACTAGGGGTTCCCCCTACGAGCAGTACTTC. Translation gives CSARGSTRGSPYEQYF.

This clonotype was observed a single time. This may stem from a read error, because a much larger clone lies one nucleotide away. V gene TRBV7-9 combines with J gene TRBJ2-5, with 11 bases that match TRBD1. Germline V gene lookup returns CDR1 SEHNR and CDR2 FQNEAQ (reference sequence). After removal of 5 bases from V and 4 bases from J, the junction contained 9 bases not matched to a gene. This CDR3 has 16 residues. The CDR3 is CASSHRVDRGRETQYF. CDR3 in DNA: TGTGCCAGCAGCCACCGCGTGGACAGGGGGCGAGAGACCCAGTACTTC.

This clonotype showed up many times. The chain has TRBV20-1 and TRBJ2-7; 7 bases agree with TRBD1. Germline values: CDR1 DFQATT, CDR2 SNEGSKA (reference sequence). The V segment lost 5 bases and the J segment 4 bases; nucleotides outside the gene matches: 14. The length of the CDR3 is 15 residues. CDR3 nucleotides: TGCAGTGCTGACGCCCTCACAGGGGCTTGGTACGAGCAGTACTTC. This sequence encodes CSADALTGAWYEQYF.

At least ten counts were recorded for this clonotype. The chain uses TRBV20-1 and TRBJ2-3, with 8 bases identical to TRBD1. Per germline, CDR1 DFQATT and CDR2 SNEGSKA (reference sequence). The CDR3 totals 15 residues. V lost 3 bases to trimming and J lost 0 bases; unmatched junction nucleotides: 5. The chain's CDR3 is CSARQGAFSTDTQYF. The CDR3 DNA sequence: TGCAGTGCTAGGCAGGGGGCCTTCAGCACAGATACGCAGTATTTT.

Turning to this clonotype: One junction end disagrees with the germline gene, perhaps due to a read error. The chain couples TRBV20-1 to TRBJ2-7; TRBD2 agrees at 7 bases. The J call may be incorrect, as the DNA end agrees better with TRBJ2-5. The length of the CDR3 is 14 residues. The germline gives CDR1 DFQATT, CDR2 SNEGSKA (reference sequence). The CDR3 DNA reads as TGCAGTACTAGAGGGGCGGGGGATAGAGAGACCCAGTACTTC. As protein: CSTRGAGDRETQYF.

This chain joins TRBV12-3 or TRBV12-4 and TRBJ2-2; D remains ambiguous. The CDR3 spans 11 residues. The V and J ends lost 7 bases and 5 bases respectively, with 5 bases between them. The CDR3 nucleotides read TGTGCCAGCATCATGACCGGGGAGCTGTTTTTT. It yields the protein CASIMTGELFF.

This clonotype was observed many times. This chain uses TRBV9 with TRBJ2-5, with 13 bases fitting TRBD2. The CDR3 length is 16 residues. The trim removed 1 base at V and 7 bases at J, leaving 7 bases unmatched. Germline assignment: CDR1 SGDLS and CDR2 YYNGEE. CDR3 region: CASSVSGLAGVGTQYF. For the CDR3, the DNA is TGTGCCAGCAGCGTAAGCGGACTAGCGGGGGTGGGGACCCAGTACTTC.

CDR3 sequence reads: CSVDSSGQETQYF. The CDR3 DNA is TGCAGCGTTGATTCTAGCGGCCAAGAGACCCAGTACTTC. This chain joins TRBV29-1 and TRBJ2-5, with 7 bases lining up with TRBD2. The CDR3 has 13 residues. After removal of 3 bases from V and 1 base from J, the junction contained 2 bases not matched to a gene. Germline values: CDR1 SQVTM, CDR2 ANQGSEA.

This chain connects TRBV7-2 to TRBJ2-2; D tentatively reads TRBD1 or TRBD2 (5 bases each). The CDR3 is 15 amino acids. Germline-derived CDR1 and CDR2 are SGHTA and FQGNSA. The V end was cut by 5 bases, the J end by 3 bases, with 13 bases between. The CDR3 protein is CASSLGTEDTGELFF. DNA for the CDR3: TGTGCCAGCAGCCTCGGGACGGAAGACACCGGGGAGCTGTTTTTT.

The V gene is TRBV2, the J gene TRBJ2-7, with 7 bases identical to TRBD2. The CDR3 runs to 15 residues. Germline V lookup: CDR1 SNHLY, CDR2 FYNNEI. Losses at the gene ends were 1 base for V and 2 bases for J; bases not matched to a gene: 5. The CDR3 coding sequence is TGTGCCAGCAGTGAAGTGTCTAGCGGCCCCTACGAGCAGTACTTC. Translating it yields CASSEVSSGPYEQYF.

The genes are TRBV7-2 and TRBJ2-3; D perhaps matches TRBD1 (6 bases). Germline V CDR1 and CDR2: SGHTA, FQGNSA. CDR3 length: 16 amino acids. The V end lost 5 bases, the J end lost 0 bases, and 15 bases lay between the germline ends. The CDR3 sequence is CASSPQSGQSTDTQYF. CDR3 nucleotide sequence: TGTGCCAGCAGCCCACAATCGGGACAAAGCACAGATACGCAGTATTTT.

This clonotype has only a few counts. This sequence joins TRBV12-3 or TRBV12-4 and TRBJ1-3; D gene unclear. The CDR3 spans 14 residues. V lost 2 bases to trimming and J lost 0 bases, with 5 bases between them. The CDR3 bases are TGTGCCAGCAGTTTAACGGGCTCTGGAAACACCATATATTTT. Protein: CASSLTGSGNTIYF.

This clonotype has at least ten counts. The genes are TRBV6-2 or TRBV6-3 and TRBJ2-7, with TRBD2 matching 7 bases. J lost 6 bases, V lost 5 bases, and 7 bases had no gene match. CDR3 length: 13 amino acids. Germline V CDR1 and CDR2: MNHEY, SVGEGT. The CDR3 DNA reads as TGTGCCAGCAGTCACGGAGGCGGGAGCGAGCAGTACTTC. Its translation: CASSHGGGSEQYF.